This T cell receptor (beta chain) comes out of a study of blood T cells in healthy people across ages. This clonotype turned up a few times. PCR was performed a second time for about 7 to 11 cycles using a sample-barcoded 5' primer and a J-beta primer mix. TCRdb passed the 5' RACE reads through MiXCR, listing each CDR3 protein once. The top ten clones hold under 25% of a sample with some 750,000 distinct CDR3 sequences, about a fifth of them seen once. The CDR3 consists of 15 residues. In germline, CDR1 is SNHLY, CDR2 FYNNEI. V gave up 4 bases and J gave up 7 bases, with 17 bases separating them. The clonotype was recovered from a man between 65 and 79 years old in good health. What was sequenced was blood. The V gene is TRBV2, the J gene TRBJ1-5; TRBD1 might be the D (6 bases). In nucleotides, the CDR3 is TGTGCCAGCAGTGGGTTGGAGGGGGGTGGGCAGCCCCAGCATTTT. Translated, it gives CASSGLEGGGQPQHF. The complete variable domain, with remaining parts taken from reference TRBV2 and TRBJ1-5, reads EPEVTQTPSHQVTQMGQEVILRCVPISNHLYFYWYRQILGQKVEFLVSFYNNEISEKSEIFDDQFSVERPDGSNFTLKIRSTKLEDSAMYFCASSGLEGGGQPQHFGDGTRLSIL.